These T cell receptor beta chains were read from a single sample in a study of control samples from healthy donors and cancer patients. Assay used: immunoSEQ multiplex PCR; TCRdb lists only in-frame clones, some missing. The table lists about 83,000 clones, about nine tenths of them singletons. The sequencing input was blood. The source of these receptors is a man aged 50 to 59 in good health. The CDR3 runs from the conserved cysteine through the conserved F or W. Each record gives: CDR3 length, clone size, V gene, D gene, J gene, CDR3 protein, CDR3 DNA. A D gene is named only where the DNA matches it firmly. Expanded clones get a size class; other rows say once, few or many, or leave the size out.

>11|.|TRBV12-3/TRBV12-4|.|TRBJ2-3
CASSLTDTQYF
TGTGCCAGCAGTTTAACAGATACGCAGTATTTT
>13|.|TRBV7-8|.|TRBJ2-5
CASSPASVGTQYF
TGTGCCAGCAGCCCAGCCAGCGTGGGGACCCAGTACTTC
>18|.|TRBV5-8|.|TRBJ1-5
CASSLFGQGLYSNQPQHF
TGTGCCAGCAGCTTGTTCGGCCAGGGACTATATAGCAATCAGCCCCAGCATTTT
>13|.|TRBV10-2|.|TRBJ1-5
CASSDNSNQPQHF
TGCGCCAGCAGTGATAACAGTAATCAGCCCCAGCATTTT
>19|.|TRBV5-1|TRBD1|TRBJ2-6
CASSPRQGSGLAGANVLTF
TGCGCCAGCAGCCCCCGACAGGGCTCGGGGTTGGCTGGGGCCAACGTCCTGACTTTC
>16|.|TRBV3-1/TRBV3-2|TRBD1|TRBJ1-6
CASSRPTGQTHSPLHF
TGTGCCAGCAGCCGGCCCACGGGACAGACGCATTCACCCCTCCACTTT
>14|.|TRBV6-5|TRBD1|TRBJ1-1
CASSHGQANTEAFF
TGTGCCAGCAGTCACGGACAGGCAAACACTGAAGCTTTCTTT
>11|.|TRBV28|.|TRBJ1-1
CASSSPWEAFF
TGTGCCAGCAGTTCCCCTTGGGAAGCTTTCTTT
>15|.|TRBV3-1/TRBV3-2|.|TRBJ1-5
CASSPTLNRYQPQHF
TGTGCCAGCAGTCCTACACTCAACAGGTATCAGCCCCAGCATTTT
>14|.|TRBV5-1|.|TRBJ2-5
CASSLKAVQETQYF
TGCGCCAGCAGCTTAAAAGCGGTCCAAGAGACCCAGTACTTC
>13|.|TRBV19|.|TRBJ2-5
CASLRMGDETQYF
TGTGCCAGCCTTAGGATGGGGGATGAGACCCAGTACTTC
>15|once|TRBV25-1|.|TRBJ1-4
CASSSNTGQNEKLFF
TGTGCCAGCAGTTCTAATACGGGACAAAATGAAAAACTGTTTTTT
>14|once|TRBV2|.|TRBJ2-1
CASSEALRGNEQFF
TGTGCCAGCAGTGAAGCGCTTCGTGGGAATGAGCAGTTCTTC
>12|.|TRBV6-5|.|TRBJ1-2
CASSFTDYGYTF
TGTGCCAGCAGTTTTACCGACTATGGCTACACCTTC
>11|.|TRBV20-1|.|TRBJ1-2
CTPGTVDGYTF
TGCACCCCCGGGACTGTGGACGGCTACACCTTC
>15|.|TRBV5-1|TRBD1|TRBJ1-2
CASSYPRGQGEGYTF
TGCGCCAGCAGCTACCCCCGAGGACAGGGCGAAGGCTACACCTTC
>12|.|TRBV9|.|TRBJ2-3
CASSVPPDTQYF
TGTGCCAGCAGCGTCCCACCAGATACGCAGTATTTT
>13|.|TRBV7-2|TRBD1|TRBJ2-5
CASNTKGGETQYF
TGTGCCAGCAACACTAAAGGGGGCGAGACCCAGTACTTC
>15|.|TRBV19|TRBD1|TRBJ1-5
CASSAGTGRHQPQHF
TGTGCCAGTAGTGCGGGGACAGGGAGGCATCAGCCCCAGCATTTT
>16|.|TRBV24-1|.|TRBJ2-3
CATSDYTGYRADTQYF
TGTGCCACCAGTGATTATACAGGGTATCGAGCAGATACGCAGTATTTT
>19|.|TRBV14|.|TRBJ1-2
CASSQDPRGPAGGNYGYTF
TGTGCCAGCAGCCAAGACCCGAGGGGACCGGCTGGGGGGAACTATGGCTACACCTTC
>14|.|TRBV7-2|.|TRBJ1-5
CASSHDNPNQPQHF
TGTGCCAGCAGCCACGACAACCCCAATCAGCCCCAGCATTTT
>11|.|TRBV29-1|.|TRBJ2-1
CSVREYNEQFF
TGCAGCGTGAGGGAGTACAATGAGCAGTTCTTC
>16|.|TRBV30|TRBD1|TRBJ1-3
CAWSVRRTGGFQAIYF
TGTGCCTGGAGTGTACGAAGGACAGGGGGTTTCCAAGCCATATATTTT
>13|.|TRBV5-1|.|TRBJ1-2
CASSRPGYFGYTF
TGCGCCAGCAGCAGGCCAGGATACTTTGGCTACACCTTC
>12|few|TRBV5-6|TRBD1|TRBJ1-2
CASGDSNYGYTF
TGTGCCAGCGGGGACAGCAACTATGGCTACACCTTC
>15|.|TRBV9|.|TRBJ2-5
CASSVAGWELGTQYF
TGTGCCAGCAGCGTGGCCGGCTGGGAGCTGGGGACCCAGTACTTC
>12|.|TRBV6-1|.|TRBJ1-1
CASSDRGTEAFF
TGTGCCAGCAGTGACCGGGGCACTGAAGCTTTCTTT
>12|.|TRBV19|.|TRBJ1-3
CASRTLGGTIYF
TGTGCCAGTCGGACACTCGGCGGGACCATATATTTT
>13|.|TRBV7-9|.|TRBJ1-2
CASSLEVSYGYTF
TGTGCCAGCAGCTTAGAGGTCTCCTATGGCTACACCTTC
>11|.|TRBV24-1|.|TRBJ2-1
CATSDGYLQFF
TGTGCCACCAGTGATGGTTACTTGCAGTTCTTC
>13|.|TRBV19|TRBD1|TRBJ2-7
CASTQGQGNGQYF
TGTGCCAGCACACAGGGACAGGGCAATGGGCAGTACTTC
>15|once|TRBV19|TRBD1|TRBJ1-1
CASKQQGTGNTEAFF
TGTGCCAGCAAACAACAAGGGACAGGGAACACTGAAGCTTTCTTT
>16|.|TRBV19|.|TRBJ1-3
CASSSQGLASGNTIYF
TGTGCCAGTAGTTCCCAGGGGCTCGCTTCTGGAAACACCATATATTTT
>14|.|TRBV3-1/TRBV3-2|.|TRBJ1-2
CASSAGQLNYGYTF
TGTGCCAGCAGCGCAGGACAGCTAAACTATGGCTACACCTTC
>16|.|TRBV11-1|.|TRBJ2-3
CASSNSRGGKTDTQYF
TGTGCCAGCAGCAACAGCAGGGGAGGAAAAACAGATACGCAGTATTTT
>14|.|TRBV5-1|.|TRBJ1-1
CASSLRTAGTEAFF
TGCGCCAGCAGCTTGAGGACAGCAGGCACTGAAGCTTTCTTT
>15|once|TRBV7-9|TRBD1|TRBJ2-7
CASSSMDRGNHEQYF
TGTGCCAGCAGCTCGATGGACAGGGGAAACCACGAGCAGTACTTC
>13|few|TRBV6-5|.|TRBJ1-1
CASRGDTPRRAFF
TGTGCCAGCAGGGGTGACACCCCCCGGCGCGCTTTCTTT
>12|.|TRBV30|.|TRBJ2-5
CAWSGTEETQYF
TGTGCCTGGAGTGGGACAGAAGAGACCCAGTACTTC
>15|.|TRBV15|.|TRBJ2-7
CATSRDRDGIYEQYF
TGTGCCACCAGCAGAGATCGAGACGGTATCTACGAGCAGTACTTC
>14|.|TRBV2|.|TRBJ1-5
CASTWGGSNQPQHF
TGTGCCAGCACCTGGGGCGGGAGCAATCAGCCCCAGCATTTT
>14|.|TRBV5-1|.|TRBJ1-3
CASSSWGPGNTIYF
TGCGCCAGCAGCTCTTGGGGGCCTGGAAACACCATATATTTT
>15|.|TRBV7-9|.|TRBJ1-1
CASSSQGGGNTEAFF
TGTGCCAGCAGCTCCCAAGGTGGGGGCAACACTGAAGCTTTCTTT
>17|once|TRBV2|TRBD2|TRBJ2-5
CASSGRLAGGPGETQYF
TGTGCCAGCAGTGGAAGGCTAGCGGGGGGGCCAGGAGAGACCCAGTACTTC
>15|.|TRBV6-2/TRBV6-3|TRBD1|TRBJ1-6
CASSPHRKTQTGSHF
TGTGCCAGCAGTCCCCACCGAAAAACTCAGACAGGGTCCCACTTT
>14|.|TRBV21-1|.|TRBJ1-1
CATSVGGRGTEAFF
TGTGCCACCTCGGTAGGGGGAAGGGGCACTGAAGCTTTCTTT
>13|.|TRBV6-5|.|TRBJ1-6
CASSGQSNSPLHF
TGTGCCAGCAGCGGACAGAGCAATTCACCCCTCCACTTT
>14|.|TRBV20-1|.|TRBJ1-1
CSASQQGWGTEAFF
TGCAGTGCTAGTCAACAGGGCTGGGGCACTGAAGCTTTCTTT
>13|.|TRBV6-5|.|TRBJ1-5
CASSTGRTQPQHF
TGTGCCAGCAGTACAGGGCGGACACAGCCCCAGCATTTT
>14|.|TRBV5-4|.|TRBJ2-2
CASSWGQGAGELFF
TGTGCCAGCAGCTGGGGTCAAGGCGCCGGGGAGCTGTTTTTT
>14|.|TRBV5-8|.|TRBJ1-5
CASSFPWGGQPQHF
TGTGCCAGCAGCTTCCCCTGGGGGGGTCAGCCCCAGCATTTT
>15|.|TRBV7-2|TRBD2|TRBJ2-2
CASSLKWGGTGELFF
TGTGCCAGCAGCTTAAAGTGGGGGGGCACCGGGGAGCTGTTTTTT
>12|.|TRBV12-3/TRBV12-4|TRBD1|TRBJ1-2
CASSQGAEGYTF
TGTGCCAGCAGCCAGGGGGCAGAGGGCTACACCTTC